This T cell receptor (beta chain) was captured by sequencing in a study of T-cell memory formation after mild COVID-19. General study results and limits: Later expanders leaned CD4+, whereas day 15 to 85 contracting clones were balanced CD4/CD8.

This clonotype was seen repeatedly, ten times or more. What it binds is not known. MiXCR, run by TCRdb on the 5' RACE reads, gives a single entry per CDR3 protein. The data hold 280,000 or so distinct CDR3 sequences, with around 8% observed a single time. The CDR3 loop spans 15 amino acids. CDR1 LNHNV and CDR2 YYDKDF come from the germline V gene (reference sequence). Trimming removed 3 bases from V and 0 bases from J, with 9 bases in between. The chain couples TRBV15 to TRBJ1-3, with D possibly being TRBD1 (6 bases). The TCR comes from a man aged 18 to 29 who had mild COVID-19 (a few samples of this study predate the infection). Cell type and time point are not known. Material: PBMCs or a T cell subset sorted from them (not recorded which). Written as DNA, the CDR3 is TGTGCCACCAGCAGCAGACAGGTCTCTGGAAACACCATATATTTT. Protein product: CATSSRQVSGNTIYF.